The entry below gives a single T cell receptor (beta chain) sequence along with its context. It has no known antigen specificity. Base qualities were left out, and no much larger clone turns up one base away. The entire isolated RNA was reverse transcribed using the High Capacity cDNA Reverse Transcription Kit, and thus expressed TCRB transcripts were sequenced. Deep immunoSEQ sequencing was applied to naive, central memory and regulatory T cell samples, giving an average of roughly 3.3 million total reads per sample. Sorted cells were lysed in RLT buffer, and RNA was extracted using DNase-treated RNeasy Micro or Mini kits according to cell number. Each cell subset was processed separately to prevent cross-contamination, with patient and healthy donor samples processed together. The immunoSEQ multiplex PCR was used to amplify TCRB sequences from cDNA, yielding 87-bp fragments that span the CDR3 region. The amplicons were sequenced using the Illumina HiSeq platform. As for how the authors treated the data: PCR bias was corrected computationally using synthetic template baselines, and reads within Hamming distance 2 were collapsed, with unmergeable singletons discarded. Reads were aligned against IMGT so that V, D and J genes, CDR3 length and insertions or deletions at six rearrangement sites could be assigned. Clonotype counts were normalized to sorted cell number within each subset before computing true diversity and Gini coefficients with the tcR R package. The overlap coefficient, calculated on TCRB nucleotide sequences, was used to measure repertoire sharing. Out-of-frame TCRB sequences from naive cells were analyzed as a proxy for the pre-selection repertoire. The table comes from immuneACCESS by way of TCRdb, which keeps in-frame sequences with V and J called. Part of the clones is missing from these tables; in studies checked, under half for an unresolved V gene and the rest for unknown reasons. V, J and clone size reflect that table, while D and trimming were determined from the DNA. The sample table contains some 330,000 clones; only one count was recorded for around 13% of them. Together, the top ten hold roughly 0.0097% of the sample.

This sample was taken from a study of beta chain features in type 1 diabetes (dated 2018 in TCRdb). Background for the entire study: No differences in mean age, gender distribution, total cell number or subset yield were found between patients and healthy donors. In the study, TCRB repertoires of sorted circulating CD4+ T cell subsets from recently diagnosed type 1 diabetes patients were compared with those of matched healthy donors. A total of roughly 100 million sorted cells were examined across all samples, and the number of cells per subset was strongly correlated with RNA yield. Regulatory and stem cell-like memory subsets were isolated from only 8 patients and about 8 healthy donors, whereas naive and central memory subsets came from all 30 or so donors.

From V the trimming removes 3 bases and from J it removes 9 bases, while the gene matches leave 10 bases of the junction unaccounted for. Spanning cysteine to phenylalanine, the CDR3 consists of 15 amino acids. CDR3 DNA is the only sequence kept; it has 45 bases, read in frame from the first base. CDR1 and CDR2 are drawn from the germline V gene: ENHRY, SYGVKD. Each donor gave one peripheral blood draw, averaging approximately 0.12 L, which was collected into heparinised tubes. A BD FACSAria II and a panel including CD45RO, CCR7, CD25, CD127, CD95 and CD27 were used to sort naive, central memory, regulatory and stem cell-like memory CD4+ T cells. Purity was above 95% for every sorted population. PBMCs were isolated right away by Lymphoprep density gradient centrifugation and were stained directly, without culture. So that batch effects would be minimized, each experiment stained and sorted samples in pairs, pairing one healthy donor with one patient.

The study at large found these results: Because cDNA was sequenced instead of genomic DNA, activated cells with high expression could be over-represented, although the groups did not differ in activation or CD3 levels. Naive, central memory and regulatory TCRB repertoires appeared to be more alike among patients than among healthy donors. Only small numbers of individuals were included in the HLA sub-analyses, which left unresolved whether HLA type had any influence on TCRB rearrangement. PCR may preferentially amplify shorter templates, but because patient and control samples were amplified and corrected together, any resulting skew would affect both groups equally. A moderate but significant shortening of TCRB CDR3 length was observed in type 1 diabetes patients in all four CD4+ subsets. At VDJ recombination sites, patients with type 1 diabetes made fewer insertions and deleted more nucleotides, a pattern implying thymic rearrangement abnormalities.

Sequenced input: naive CD4+ T cells from blood. Taken with the paper, the label for cell subset or site translates to: true naive CD4+ T cells. In this chain, TRBV10-3 is recombined with TRBJ2-1, and 8 bases in between align with TRBD1. The sequence came from a woman aged 18-29 years with type 1 diabetes. The sequenced DNA is TGTGCCATCAGTGATACCGGGACAGGCTTAGGTGAGCAGTTCTTC. Translated, this gives CAISDTGTGLGEQFF.